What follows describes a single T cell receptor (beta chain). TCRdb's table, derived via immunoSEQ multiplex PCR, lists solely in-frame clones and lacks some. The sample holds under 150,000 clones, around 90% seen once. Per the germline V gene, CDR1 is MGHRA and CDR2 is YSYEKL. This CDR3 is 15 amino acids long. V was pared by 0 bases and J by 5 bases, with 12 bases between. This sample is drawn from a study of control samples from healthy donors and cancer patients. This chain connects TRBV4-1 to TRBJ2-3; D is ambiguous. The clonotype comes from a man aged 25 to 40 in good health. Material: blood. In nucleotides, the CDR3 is TGCGCCAGCAGCCAAGACCCACCCCCACGAGATACGCAGTATTTT. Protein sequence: CASSQDPPPRDTQYF.